This T cell receptor beta chain was sequenced in a study of T cells in Graves' hyperthyroidism and ophthalmopathy. Notes on the study in general: Clonotypes that were expanded in thyroid above 0.001 mostly appeared in blood too.

CDR3 length: 15 amino acids. The V gene end was trimmed by 5 bases and the J gene end by 8 bases; junction bases not matched to a gene: 11. CDR1 is SEHNR, CDR2 FQNEAQ, per germline (reference sequence). RNA transcripts served as the template for amplifying TCR beta CDR3 regions. Primed by the HTBI set, a first-round RT-PCR was run on the TCR CDR3. TCRdb called the multiplex PCR reads again in MiXCR, with one record for every CDR3 protein. Altogether under 700,000 distinct CDR3 sequences are present, under 60% being singletons, with the ten largest covering 8.2%. For this clonotype: As yet, its antigen is unknown.

The receptor was isolated from a woman under 30 with Graves' hyperthyroidism. Specimen: peripheral blood or thyroid tissue (not recorded which). The genes are TRBV7-9 and TRBJ2-5; 10 nucleotides match TRBD1. In DNA form, the CDR3 reads TGTGCCAGCAGCCAGACCCGGGACAGGGGCCCCACCCAGTACTTC. Translation gives CASSQTRDRGPTQYF.